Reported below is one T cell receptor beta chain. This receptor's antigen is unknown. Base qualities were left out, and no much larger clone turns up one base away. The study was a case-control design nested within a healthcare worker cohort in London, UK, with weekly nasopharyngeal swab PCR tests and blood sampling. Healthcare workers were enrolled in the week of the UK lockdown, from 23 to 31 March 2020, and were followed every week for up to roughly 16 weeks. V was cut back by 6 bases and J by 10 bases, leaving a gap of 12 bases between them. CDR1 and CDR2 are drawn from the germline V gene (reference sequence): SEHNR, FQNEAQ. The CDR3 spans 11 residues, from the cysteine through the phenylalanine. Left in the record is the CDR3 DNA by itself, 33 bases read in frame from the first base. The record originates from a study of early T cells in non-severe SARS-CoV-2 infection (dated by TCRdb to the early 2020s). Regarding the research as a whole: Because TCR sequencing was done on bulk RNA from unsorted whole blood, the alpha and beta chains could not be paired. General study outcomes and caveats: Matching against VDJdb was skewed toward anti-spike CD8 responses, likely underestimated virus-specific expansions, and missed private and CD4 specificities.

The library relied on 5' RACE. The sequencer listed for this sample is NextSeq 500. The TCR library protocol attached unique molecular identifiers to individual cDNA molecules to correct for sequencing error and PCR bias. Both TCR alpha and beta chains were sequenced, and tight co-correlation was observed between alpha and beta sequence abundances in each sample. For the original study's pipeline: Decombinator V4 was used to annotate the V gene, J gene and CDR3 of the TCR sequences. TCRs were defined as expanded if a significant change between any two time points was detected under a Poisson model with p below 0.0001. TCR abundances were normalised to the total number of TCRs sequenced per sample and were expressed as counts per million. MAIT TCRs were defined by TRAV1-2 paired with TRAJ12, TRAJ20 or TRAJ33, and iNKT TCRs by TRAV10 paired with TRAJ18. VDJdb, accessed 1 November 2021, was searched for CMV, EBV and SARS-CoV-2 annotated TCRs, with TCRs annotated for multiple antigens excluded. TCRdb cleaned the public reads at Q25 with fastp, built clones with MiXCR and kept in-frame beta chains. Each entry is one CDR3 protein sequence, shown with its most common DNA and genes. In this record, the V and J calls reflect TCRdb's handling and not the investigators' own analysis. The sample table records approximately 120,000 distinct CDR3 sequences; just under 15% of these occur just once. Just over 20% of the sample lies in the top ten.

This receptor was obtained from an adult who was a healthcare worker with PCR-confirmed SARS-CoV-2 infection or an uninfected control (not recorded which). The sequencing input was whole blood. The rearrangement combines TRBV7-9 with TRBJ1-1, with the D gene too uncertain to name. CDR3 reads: CASRPDERAFF. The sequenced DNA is TGTGCCAGCAGGCCGGACGAGAGAGCTTTCTTT.